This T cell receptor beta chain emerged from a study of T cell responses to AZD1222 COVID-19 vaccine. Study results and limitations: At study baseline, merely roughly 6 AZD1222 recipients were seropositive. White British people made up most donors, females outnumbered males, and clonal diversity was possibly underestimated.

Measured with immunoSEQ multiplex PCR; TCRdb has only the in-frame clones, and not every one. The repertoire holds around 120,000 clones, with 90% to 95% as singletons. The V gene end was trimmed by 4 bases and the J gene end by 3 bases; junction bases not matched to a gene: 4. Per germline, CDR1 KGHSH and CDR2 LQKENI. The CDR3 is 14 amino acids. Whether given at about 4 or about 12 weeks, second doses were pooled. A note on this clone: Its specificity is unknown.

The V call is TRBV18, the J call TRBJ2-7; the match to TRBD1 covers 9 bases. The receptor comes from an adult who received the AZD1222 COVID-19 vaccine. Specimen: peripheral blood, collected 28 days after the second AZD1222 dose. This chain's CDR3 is CASSRRDRDYEQYF. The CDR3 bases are TGTGCCAGCTCACGCCGGGACAGGGACTACGAGCAGTACTTC.